This TCR beta chain derives from a study of blood T cell repertoires in COVID-19. The table came from immunoSEQ multiplex PCR; TCRdb's copy has only in-frame clones and leaves some out. Of fewer than 60,000 clones in the sample, 80% to 90% were seen once. The clonotype comes from a human donor with active COVID-19. The donor label of this sample is uncertain. The specimen was peripheral blood.

CDR3 loop: CASSLAAGLAADTQYF. In DNA, the CDR3 is TGCGCCAGCAGCTTGGCCGCGGGACTAGCGGCAGATACGCAGTATTTT. The chain is built from TRBV5-1 and TRBJ2-3, with TRBD2 matching over 11 bases. The V gene's germline CDR1 is SGHRS and CDR2 YFSETQ. The CDR3 totals 16 residues. The junction had 4 bases not matched to a gene; V was cut back by 0 bases and J by 4 bases.